This T cell receptor (beta chain) was recovered during a study of T cell repertoires in cytomegalovirus infection. Trimming at V came to 5 bases and at J to 4 bases, leaving 13 bases not matched to a gene. Germline V gene sequence: CDR1 SGHVS, CDR2 FQNEAQ. This CDR3 region has 17 residues. One entry per CDR3 protein, called by TCRdb with MiXCR from the reads. The table lists some 680,000 distinct CDR3 sequences, 35% of them singletons, with more than 2.5% in the top ten. The origin of this receptor is a human donor in good health (CMV status not recorded). Some clones in this sample may be carry-over from other donors' samples. The genes are TRBV7-8 and TRBJ2-7, with 11 bases fitting TRBD2. The sample comprised PBMCs. CDR3 DNA sequence: TGTGCCAGCAGCCGCGGTCGGTTATCTAGCGGGGGGTACGAGCAGTACTTC. Translation gives CASSRGRLSSGGYEQYF.